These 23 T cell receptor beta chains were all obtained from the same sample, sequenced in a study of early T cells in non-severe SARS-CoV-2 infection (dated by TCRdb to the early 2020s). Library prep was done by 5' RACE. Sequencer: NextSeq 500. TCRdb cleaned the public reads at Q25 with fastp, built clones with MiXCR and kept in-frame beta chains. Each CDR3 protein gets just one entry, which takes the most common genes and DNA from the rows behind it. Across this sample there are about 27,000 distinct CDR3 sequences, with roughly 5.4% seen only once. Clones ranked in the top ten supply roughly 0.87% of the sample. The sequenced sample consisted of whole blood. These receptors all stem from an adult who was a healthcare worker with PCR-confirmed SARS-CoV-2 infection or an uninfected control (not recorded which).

The CDR3 loop is CASSSDRHDYEQYF. The CDR3 DNA reads as TGTGCCAGCAGCTCGGACAGGCACGACTACGAGCAGTACTTC. This rearrangement joins TRBV11-2 to TRBJ2-7, with 7 bases fitting TRBD1. The CDR3 contains 14 residues. Trimming cost V 4 bases and J 3 bases; bases outside gene matches: 6. Looked up from germline, CDR1 is SGHAT and CDR2 is FQNNGV.

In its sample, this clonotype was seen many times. The CDR3: CASSPQGVSSETQYF. CDR3 bases: TGTGCCAGCAGCCCCCAGGGAGTATCGTCGGAGACCCAGTACTTC. The chain employs TRBV13 and TRBJ2-5; possibly TRBD1 or TRBD2 for D (5 bases each). Trimming removed 5 bases from V and 5 bases from J, with 18 bases in between. Germline CDR1 PRHDT, CDR2 FYEKMQ (reference sequence). The CDR3 loop spans 15 amino acids.

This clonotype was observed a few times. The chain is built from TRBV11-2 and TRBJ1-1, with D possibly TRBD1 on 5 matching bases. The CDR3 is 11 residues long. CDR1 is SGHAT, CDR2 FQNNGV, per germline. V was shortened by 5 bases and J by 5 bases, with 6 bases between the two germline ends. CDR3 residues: CASSTGTEAFF. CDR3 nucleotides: TGTGCCAGCAGCACAGGTACTGAAGCTTTCTTT.

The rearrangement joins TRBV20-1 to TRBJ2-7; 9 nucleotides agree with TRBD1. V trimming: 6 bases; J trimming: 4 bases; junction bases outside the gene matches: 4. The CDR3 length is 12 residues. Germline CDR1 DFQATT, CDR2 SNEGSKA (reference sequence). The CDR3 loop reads CSASGTGYEQYF. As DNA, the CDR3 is TGCAGTGCCTCAGGGACAGGGTACGAGCAGTACTTC.

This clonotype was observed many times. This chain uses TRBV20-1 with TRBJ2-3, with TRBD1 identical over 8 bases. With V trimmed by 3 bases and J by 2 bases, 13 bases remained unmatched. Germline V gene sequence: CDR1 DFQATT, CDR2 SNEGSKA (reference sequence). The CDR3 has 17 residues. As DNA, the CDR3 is TGCAGTGCTAGCCACACGACACAGGGGGGCTACACAGATACGCAGTATTTT. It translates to CSASHTTQGGYTDTQYF.

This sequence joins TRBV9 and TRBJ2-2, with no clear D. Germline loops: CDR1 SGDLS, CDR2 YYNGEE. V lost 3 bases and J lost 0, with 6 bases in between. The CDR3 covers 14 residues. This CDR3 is CASSASSNTGELFF. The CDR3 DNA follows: TGTGCCAGCAGCGCATCGTCGAACACCGGGGAGCTGTTTTTT.

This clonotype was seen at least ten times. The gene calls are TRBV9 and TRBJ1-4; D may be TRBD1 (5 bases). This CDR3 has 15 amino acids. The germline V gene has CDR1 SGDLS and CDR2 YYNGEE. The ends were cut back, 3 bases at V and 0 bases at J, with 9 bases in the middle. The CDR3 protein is CASSAGTATNEKLFF. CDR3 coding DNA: TGTGCCAGCAGCGCCGGGACCGCAACTAATGAAAAACTGTTTTTT.

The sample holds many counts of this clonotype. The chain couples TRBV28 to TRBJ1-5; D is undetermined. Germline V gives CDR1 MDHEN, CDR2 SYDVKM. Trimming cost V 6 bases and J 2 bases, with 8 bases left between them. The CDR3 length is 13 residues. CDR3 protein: CASRPDGNQPQHF. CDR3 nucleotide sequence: TGTGCCAGCAGGCCGGACGGCAATCAGCCCCAGCATTTT.

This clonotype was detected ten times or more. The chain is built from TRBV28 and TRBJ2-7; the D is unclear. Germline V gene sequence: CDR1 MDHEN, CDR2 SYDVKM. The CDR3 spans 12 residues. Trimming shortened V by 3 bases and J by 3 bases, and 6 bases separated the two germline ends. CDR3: CASSFWSYEQYF. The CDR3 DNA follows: TGTGCCAGCAGTTTCTGGAGCTACGAGCAGTACTTC.

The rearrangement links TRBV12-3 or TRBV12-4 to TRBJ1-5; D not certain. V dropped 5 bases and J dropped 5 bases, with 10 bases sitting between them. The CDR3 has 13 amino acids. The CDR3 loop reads CASSHRRDQPQHF. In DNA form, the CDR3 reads TGTGCCAGCAGTCATAGGCGGGATCAGCCCCAGCATTTT.

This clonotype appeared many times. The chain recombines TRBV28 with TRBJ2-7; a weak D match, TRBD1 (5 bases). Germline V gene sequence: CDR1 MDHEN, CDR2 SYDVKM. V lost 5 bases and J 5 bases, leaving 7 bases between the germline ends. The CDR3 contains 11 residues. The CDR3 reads CASSLGDEQYF. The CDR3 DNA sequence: TGTGCCAGCAGTCTAGGGGACGAGCAGTACTTC.

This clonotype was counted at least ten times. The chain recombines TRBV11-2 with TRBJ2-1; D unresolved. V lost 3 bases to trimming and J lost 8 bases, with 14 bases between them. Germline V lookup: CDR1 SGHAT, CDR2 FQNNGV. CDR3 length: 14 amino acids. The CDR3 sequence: CASSLMLAPHEQFF. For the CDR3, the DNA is TGTGCCAGCAGCTTGATGTTGGCGCCACATGAGCAGTTCTTC. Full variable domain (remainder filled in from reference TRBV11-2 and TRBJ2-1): EAGVAQSPRYKIIEKRQSVAFWCNPISGHATLYWYQQILGQGPKLLIQFQNNGVVDDSQLPKDRFSAERLKGVDSTLKIQPAKLEDSAVYLCASSLMLAPHEQFFGPGTRLTVL.

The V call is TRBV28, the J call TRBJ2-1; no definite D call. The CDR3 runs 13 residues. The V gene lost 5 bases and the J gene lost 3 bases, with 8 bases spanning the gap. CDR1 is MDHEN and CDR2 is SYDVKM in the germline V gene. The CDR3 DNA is TGTGCCAGCAGTCCAAAACACTACAATGAGCAGTTCTTC. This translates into CASSPKHYNEQFF. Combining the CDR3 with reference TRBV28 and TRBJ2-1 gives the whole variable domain DVKVTQSSRYLVKRTGEKVFLECVQDMDHENMFWYRQDPGLGLRLIYFSYDVKMKEKGDIPEGYSVSREKKERFSLILESASTNQTSMYLCASSPKHYNEQFFGPGTRLTVL.

The CDR3 DNA follows: TGTGCCAGCAGCCGACGAGGAGGACTGGGCACAGATACGCAGTATTTT. It codes for CASSRRGGLGTDTQYF. V and J are TRBV7-9 and TRBJ2-3; tentative D call: TRBD2 (5 bases). This CDR3 contains 16 residues. Between the trimmed V and J ends, which lost 5 bases and 1 base, there was a span of 16 bases. Looked up from germline, CDR1 is SEHNR and CDR2 is FQNEAQ (reference sequence).

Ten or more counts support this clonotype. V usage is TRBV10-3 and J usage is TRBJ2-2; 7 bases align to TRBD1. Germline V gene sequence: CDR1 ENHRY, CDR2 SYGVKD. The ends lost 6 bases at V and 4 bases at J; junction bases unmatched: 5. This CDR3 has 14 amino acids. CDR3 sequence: CAIRRQGTTGELFF. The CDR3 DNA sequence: TGTGCCATCAGAAGACAGGGAACCACCGGGGAGCTGTTTTTT.

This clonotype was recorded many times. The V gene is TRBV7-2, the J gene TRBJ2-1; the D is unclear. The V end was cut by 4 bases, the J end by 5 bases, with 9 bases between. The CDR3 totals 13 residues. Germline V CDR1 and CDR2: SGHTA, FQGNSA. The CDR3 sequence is CASSYNRDNEQFF. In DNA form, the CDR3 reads TGTGCCAGCAGCTACAACCGGGACAATGAGCAGTTCTTC.

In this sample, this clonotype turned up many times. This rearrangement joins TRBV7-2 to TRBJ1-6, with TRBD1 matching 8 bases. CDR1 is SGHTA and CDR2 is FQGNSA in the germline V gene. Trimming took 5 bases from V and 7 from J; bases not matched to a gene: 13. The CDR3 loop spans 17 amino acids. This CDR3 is CASSLRSLRDRNSPLHF. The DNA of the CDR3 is TGTGCCAGCAGCCTAAGGTCCCTCCGGGACAGGAATTCACCCCTCCACTTT.

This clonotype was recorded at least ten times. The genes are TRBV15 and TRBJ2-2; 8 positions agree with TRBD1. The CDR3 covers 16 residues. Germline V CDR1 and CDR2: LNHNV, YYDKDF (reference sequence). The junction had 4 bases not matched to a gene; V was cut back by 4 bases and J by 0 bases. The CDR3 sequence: CATSTGTGPNTGELFF. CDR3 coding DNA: TGTGCCACCAGCACTGGGACAGGCCCGAACACCGGGGAGCTGTTTTTT.

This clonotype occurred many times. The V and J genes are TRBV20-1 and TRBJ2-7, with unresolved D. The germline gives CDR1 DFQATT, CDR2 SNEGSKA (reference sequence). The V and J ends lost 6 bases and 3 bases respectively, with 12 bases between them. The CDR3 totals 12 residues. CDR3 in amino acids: CSARLFGYEQYF. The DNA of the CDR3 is TGCAGTGCCCGCTTGTTTGGCTACGAGCAGTACTTC.

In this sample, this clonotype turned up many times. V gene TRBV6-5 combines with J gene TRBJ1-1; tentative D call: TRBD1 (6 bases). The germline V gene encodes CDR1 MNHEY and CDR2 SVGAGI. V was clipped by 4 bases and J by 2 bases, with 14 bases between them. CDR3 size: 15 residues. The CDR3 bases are TGTGCCAGCAGTTTGCAGGGGCCGACAAACACTGAAGCTTTCTTT. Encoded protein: CASSLQGPTNTEAFF.

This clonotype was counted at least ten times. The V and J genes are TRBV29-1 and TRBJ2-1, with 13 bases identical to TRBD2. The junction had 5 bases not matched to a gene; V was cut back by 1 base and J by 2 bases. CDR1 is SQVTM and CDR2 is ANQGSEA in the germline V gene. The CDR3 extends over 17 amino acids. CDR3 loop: CSVEGGLAGETYNEQFF. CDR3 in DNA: TGCAGCGTTGAAGGTGGACTAGCGGGAGAAACCTACAATGAGCAGTTCTTC.

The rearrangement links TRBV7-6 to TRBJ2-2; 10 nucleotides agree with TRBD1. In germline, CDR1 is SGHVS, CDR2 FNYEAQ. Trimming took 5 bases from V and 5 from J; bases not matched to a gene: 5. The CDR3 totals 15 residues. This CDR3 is CASSAGTGATGELFF. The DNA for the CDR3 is TGTGCCAGCAGCGCCGGGACAGGGGCAACCGGGGAGCTGTTTTTT.

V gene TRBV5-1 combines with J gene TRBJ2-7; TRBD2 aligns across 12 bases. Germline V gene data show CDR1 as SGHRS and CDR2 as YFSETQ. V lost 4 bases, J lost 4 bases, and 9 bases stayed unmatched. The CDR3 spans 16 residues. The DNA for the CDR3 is TGCGCCAGCAGCCCTGGACTAGCGGGACCCTCTTACGAGCAGTACTTC. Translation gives CASSPGLAGPSYEQYF.